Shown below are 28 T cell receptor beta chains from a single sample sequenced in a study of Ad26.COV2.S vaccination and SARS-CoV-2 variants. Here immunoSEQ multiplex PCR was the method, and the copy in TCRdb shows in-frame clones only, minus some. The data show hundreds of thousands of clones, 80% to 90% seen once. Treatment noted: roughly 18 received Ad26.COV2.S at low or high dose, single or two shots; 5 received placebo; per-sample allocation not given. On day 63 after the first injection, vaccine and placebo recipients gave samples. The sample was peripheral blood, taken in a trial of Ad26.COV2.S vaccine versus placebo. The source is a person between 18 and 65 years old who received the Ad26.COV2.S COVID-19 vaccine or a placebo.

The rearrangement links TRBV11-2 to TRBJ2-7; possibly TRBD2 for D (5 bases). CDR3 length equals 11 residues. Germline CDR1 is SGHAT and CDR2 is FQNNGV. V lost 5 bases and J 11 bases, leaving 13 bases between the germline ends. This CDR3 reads CASSVNWRKYF. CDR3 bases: TGTGCCAGCAGCGTAAACTGGAGGAAGTACTTC.

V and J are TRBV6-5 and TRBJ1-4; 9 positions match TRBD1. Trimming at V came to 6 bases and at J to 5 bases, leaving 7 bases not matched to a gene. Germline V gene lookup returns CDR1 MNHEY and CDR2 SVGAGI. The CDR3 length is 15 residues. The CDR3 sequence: CASRDLTGGNEKLFF. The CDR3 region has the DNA TGTGCCAGCAGGGACTTGACAGGGGGGAATGAAAAACTGTTTTTT.

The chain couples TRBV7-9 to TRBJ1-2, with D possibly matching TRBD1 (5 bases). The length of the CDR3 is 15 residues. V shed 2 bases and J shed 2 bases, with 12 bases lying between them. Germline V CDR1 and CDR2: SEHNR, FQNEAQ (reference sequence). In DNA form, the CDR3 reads TGTGCCAGCAGCTTAATAGGGGACGGGAACTATGGCTACACCTTC. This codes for CASSLIGDGNYGYTF. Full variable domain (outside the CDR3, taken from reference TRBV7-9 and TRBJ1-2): DTGVSQNPRHKITKRGQNVTFRCDPISEHNRLYWYRQTLGQGPEFLTYFQNEAQLEKSRLLSDRFSAERPKGSFSTLEIQRTEQGDSAMYLCASSLIGDGNYGYTFGSGTRLTVV.

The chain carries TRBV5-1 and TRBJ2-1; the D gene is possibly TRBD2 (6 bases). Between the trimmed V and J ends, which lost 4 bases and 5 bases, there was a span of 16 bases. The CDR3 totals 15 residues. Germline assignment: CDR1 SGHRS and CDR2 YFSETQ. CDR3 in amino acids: CASSATDYRHNEQFF. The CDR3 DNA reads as TGCGCCAGCAGCGCAACGGACTACCGACACAATGAGCAGTTCTTC. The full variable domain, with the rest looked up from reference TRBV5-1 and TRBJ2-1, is KAGVTQTPRYLIKTRGQQVTLSCSPISGHRSVSWYQQTPGQGLQFLFEYFSETQRNKGNFPGRFSGRQFSNSRSEMNVSTLELGDSALYLCASSATDYRHNEQFFGPGTRLTVL.

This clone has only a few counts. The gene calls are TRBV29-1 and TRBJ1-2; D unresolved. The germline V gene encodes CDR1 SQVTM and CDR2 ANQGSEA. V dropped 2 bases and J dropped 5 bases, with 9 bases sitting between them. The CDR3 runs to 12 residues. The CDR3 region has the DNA TGCAGCGTTGAAACCTCGAAGTATGGCTACACCTTC. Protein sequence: CSVETSKYGYTF.

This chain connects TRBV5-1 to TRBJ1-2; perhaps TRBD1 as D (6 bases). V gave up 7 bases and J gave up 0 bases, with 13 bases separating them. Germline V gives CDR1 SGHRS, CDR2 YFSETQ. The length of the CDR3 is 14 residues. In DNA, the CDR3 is TGCGCCAGCTCTATAGGACAGCCTAACTATGGCTACACCTTC. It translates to CASSIGQPNYGYTF.

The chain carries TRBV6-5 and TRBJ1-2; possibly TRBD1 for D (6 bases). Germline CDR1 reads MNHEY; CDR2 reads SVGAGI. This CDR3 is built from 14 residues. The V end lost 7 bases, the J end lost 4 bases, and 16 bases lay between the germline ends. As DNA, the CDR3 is TGTGCCAGCAACGAGGGGGGAAAAGGCTATGGCTACACCTTC. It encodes CASNEGGKGYGYTF.

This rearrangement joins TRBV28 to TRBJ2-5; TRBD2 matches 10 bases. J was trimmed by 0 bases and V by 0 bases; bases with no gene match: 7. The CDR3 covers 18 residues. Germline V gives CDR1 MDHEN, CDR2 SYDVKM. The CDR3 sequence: CASSLWLAGEYYQETQYF. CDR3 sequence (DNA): TGTGCCAGCAGTTTATGGCTAGCGGGGGAGTATTACCAAGAGACCCAGTACTTC.

CDR3 sequence reads: CASSLRPLHDAVSGELFF. For the CDR3, the DNA is TGTGCCAGCAGCTTAAGACCCCTTCATGACGCGGTGTCTGGGGAGCTGTTTTTT. The rearrangement uses TRBV7-2 and TRBJ2-2; D ambiguous. This CDR3 comprises 18 residues. The germline V gene encodes CDR1 SGHTA and CDR2 FQGNSA. V gave up 2 bases and J gave up 8 bases, with 24 bases separating them.

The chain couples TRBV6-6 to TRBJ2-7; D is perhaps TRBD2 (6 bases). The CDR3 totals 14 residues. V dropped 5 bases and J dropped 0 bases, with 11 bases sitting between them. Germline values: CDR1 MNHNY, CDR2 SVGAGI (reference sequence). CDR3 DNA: TGTGCCAGCAGTCCTCCCGGGGGCTCCTACGAGCAGTACTTC. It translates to CASSPPGGSYEQYF.

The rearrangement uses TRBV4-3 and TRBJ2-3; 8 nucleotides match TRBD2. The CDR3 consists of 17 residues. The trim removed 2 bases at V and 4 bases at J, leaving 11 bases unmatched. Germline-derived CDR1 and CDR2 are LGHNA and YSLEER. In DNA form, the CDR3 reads TGCGCCAGCAGCCAATCCTCCGCCGCCGGGAGGGCAGATACGCAGTATTTT. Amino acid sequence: CASSQSSAAGRADTQYF.

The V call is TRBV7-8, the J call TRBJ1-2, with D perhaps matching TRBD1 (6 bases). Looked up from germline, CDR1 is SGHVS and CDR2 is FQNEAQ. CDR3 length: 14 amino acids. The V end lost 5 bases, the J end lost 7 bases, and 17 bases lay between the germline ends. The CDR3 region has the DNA TGTGCCAGCAGCCGAGGGGGGGGCGCGGGTGGCTACACCTTC. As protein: CASSRGGGAGGYTF.

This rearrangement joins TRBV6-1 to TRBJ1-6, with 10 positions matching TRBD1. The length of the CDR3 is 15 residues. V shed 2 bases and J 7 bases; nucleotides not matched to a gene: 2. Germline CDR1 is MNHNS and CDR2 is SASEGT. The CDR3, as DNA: TGTGCCAGCAGTGAAATGGGACAGGGGAATTCACCCCTCCACTTT. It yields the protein CASSEMGQGNSPLHF.

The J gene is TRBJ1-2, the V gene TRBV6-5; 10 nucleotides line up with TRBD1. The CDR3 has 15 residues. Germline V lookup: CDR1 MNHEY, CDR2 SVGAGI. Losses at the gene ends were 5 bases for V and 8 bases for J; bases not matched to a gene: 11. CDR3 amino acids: CASSTPGQGREGYTF. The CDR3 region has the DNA TGTGCCAGCAGTACGCCGGGACAGGGGAGGGAGGGCTACACCTTC.

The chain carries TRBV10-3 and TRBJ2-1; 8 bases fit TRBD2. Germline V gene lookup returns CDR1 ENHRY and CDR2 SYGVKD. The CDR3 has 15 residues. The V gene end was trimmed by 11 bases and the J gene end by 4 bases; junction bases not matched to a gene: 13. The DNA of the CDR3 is TGTGCCGGTGGGGAGCGGGGGCACACTTACAATGAGCAGTTCTTC. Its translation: CAGGERGHTYNEQFF.

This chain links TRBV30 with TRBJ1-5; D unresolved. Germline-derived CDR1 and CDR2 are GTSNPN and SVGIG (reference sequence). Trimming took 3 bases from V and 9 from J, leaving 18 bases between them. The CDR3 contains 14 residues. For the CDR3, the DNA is TGTGCCTGGAGGGAATGGGCAAACACTGGGCCCCAGCATTTT. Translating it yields CAWREWANTGPQHF.

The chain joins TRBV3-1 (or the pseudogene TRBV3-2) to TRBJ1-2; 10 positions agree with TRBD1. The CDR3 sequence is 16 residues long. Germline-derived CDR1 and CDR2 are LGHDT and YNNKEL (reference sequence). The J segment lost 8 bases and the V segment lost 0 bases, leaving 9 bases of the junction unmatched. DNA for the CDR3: TGTGCCAGCAGCCAAGATCCAGGGACAGGGGTAGCCGGCTACACCTTC. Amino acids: CASSQDPGTGVAGYTF.

CDR3 in amino acids: CASSRRDRFNEQFF. The CDR3 DNA sequence: TGCGCCAGCAGCCGGCGGGACAGGTTCAATGAGCAGTTCTTC. The rearrangement joins TRBV5-1 to TRBJ2-1; 8 bases are shared with TRBD1. The CDR3 extends over 14 amino acids. V gave up 4 bases and J gave up 6 bases; unmatched junction bases: 6. Germline CDR1 is SGHRS and CDR2 is YFSETQ. Supplemented by reference TRBV5-1 and TRBJ2-1, the full variable domain reads KAGVTQTPRYLIKTRGQQVTLSCSPISGHRSVSWYQQTPGQGLQFLFEYFSETQRNKGNFPGRFSGRQFSNSRSEMNVSTLELGDSALYLCASSRRDRFNEQFFGPGTRLTVL.

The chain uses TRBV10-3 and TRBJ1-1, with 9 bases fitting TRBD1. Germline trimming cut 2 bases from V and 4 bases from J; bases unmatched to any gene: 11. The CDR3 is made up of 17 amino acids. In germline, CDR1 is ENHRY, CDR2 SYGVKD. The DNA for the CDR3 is TGTGCCATCAGTGAGCCCGGGACAGGGTTTGTAGGCACTGAAGCTTTCTTT. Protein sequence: CAISEPGTGFVGTEAFF.

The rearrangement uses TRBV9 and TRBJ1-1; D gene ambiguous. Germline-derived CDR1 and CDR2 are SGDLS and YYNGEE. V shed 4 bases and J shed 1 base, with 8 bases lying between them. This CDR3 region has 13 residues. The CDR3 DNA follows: TGTGCCAGCAGCCAGCAGAGGAACACTGAAGCTTTCTTT. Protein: CASSQQRNTEAFF.

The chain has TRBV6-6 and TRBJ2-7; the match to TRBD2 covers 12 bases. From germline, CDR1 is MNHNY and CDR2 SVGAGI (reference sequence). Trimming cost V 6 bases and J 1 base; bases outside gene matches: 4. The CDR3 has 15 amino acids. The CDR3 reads CASSQGLAGSYEQYV. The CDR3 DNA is TGTGCCAGCAGCCAAGGACTAGCGGGGTCCTACGAGCAGTACGTC.

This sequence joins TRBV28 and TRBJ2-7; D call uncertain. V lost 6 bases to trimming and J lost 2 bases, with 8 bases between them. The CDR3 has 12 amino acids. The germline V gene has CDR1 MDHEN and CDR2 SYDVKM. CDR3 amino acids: CASSWATYEQYF. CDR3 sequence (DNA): TGTGCCAGCAGCTGGGCCACCTACGAGCAGTACTTC.

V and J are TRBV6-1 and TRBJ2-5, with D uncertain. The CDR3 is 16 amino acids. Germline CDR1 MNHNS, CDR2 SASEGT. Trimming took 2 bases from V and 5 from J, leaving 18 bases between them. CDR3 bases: TGTGCCAGCAGTGAATCGGTGGAGTACCTTCTTGAGACCCAGTACTTC. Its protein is CASSESVEYLLETQYF.

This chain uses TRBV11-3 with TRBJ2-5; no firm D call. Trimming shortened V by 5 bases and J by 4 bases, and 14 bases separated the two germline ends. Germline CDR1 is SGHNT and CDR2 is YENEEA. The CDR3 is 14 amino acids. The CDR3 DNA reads TGTGCCAGCAGCCAAAGATCCCCCGGAGAGACCCAGTACTTC. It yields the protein CASSQRSPGETQYF.

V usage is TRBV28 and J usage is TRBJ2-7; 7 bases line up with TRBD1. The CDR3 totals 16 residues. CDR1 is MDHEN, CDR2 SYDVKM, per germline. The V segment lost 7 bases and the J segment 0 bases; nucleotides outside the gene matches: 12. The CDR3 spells CASTERGTVISYEQYF. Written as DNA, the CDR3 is TGTGCCAGCACCGAAAGGGGGACAGTAATCTCCTACGAGCAGTACTTC.

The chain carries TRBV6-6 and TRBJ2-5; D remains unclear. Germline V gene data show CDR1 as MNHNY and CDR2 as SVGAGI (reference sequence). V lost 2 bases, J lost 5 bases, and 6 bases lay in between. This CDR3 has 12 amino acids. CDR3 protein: CASSYQVETQYF. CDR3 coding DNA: TGTGCCAGCAGTTACCAAGTCGAGACCCAGTACTTC.

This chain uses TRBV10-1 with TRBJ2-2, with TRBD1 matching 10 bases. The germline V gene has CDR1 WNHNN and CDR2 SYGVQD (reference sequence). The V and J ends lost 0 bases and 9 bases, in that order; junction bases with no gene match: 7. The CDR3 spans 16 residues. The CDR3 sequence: CASSESGDRGCRELFF. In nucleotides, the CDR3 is TGCGCCAGCAGTGAGTCGGGGGACAGGGGATGTCGGGAGCTGTTTTTT.

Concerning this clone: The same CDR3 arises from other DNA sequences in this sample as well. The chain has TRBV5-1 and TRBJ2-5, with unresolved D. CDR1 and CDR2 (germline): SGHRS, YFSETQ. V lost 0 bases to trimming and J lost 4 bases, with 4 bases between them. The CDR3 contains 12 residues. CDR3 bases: TGCGCCAGCAGCTTGGACGGAGAGACCCAGTACTTC. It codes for CASSLDGETQYF.